Below are 31 T cell receptor beta chains sequenced from a single sample in a study of CD8+ T cells in alopecia areata. Treatment in this sample: oral pan-JAK inhibitor, 5-10 mg twice daily. Reverse transcribed after extraction, RNA yielded cDNA as the sequencing template. Clones were read by immunoSEQ multiplex PCR, and TCRdb kept only the in-frame ones, dropping some. The sample lists about 150,000 clones; roughly 52% were seen once. Here the sequenced sample was CD8+ T cells sorted from blood, taken at week 4, from a patient treated with tofacitinib. Receptors originate from a human donor with alopecia areata.

In this sample, this clone turned up once. The V call is TRBV9, the J call TRBJ2-2, with D uncertain. CDR3 size: 13 residues. The germline V gene has CDR1 SGDLS and CDR2 YYNGEE. Between the trimmed V and J ends, which lost 4 bases and 4 bases, there was a span of 8 bases. CDR3 sequence: CASSPGVTGELFF. The CDR3 coding sequence is TGTGCCAGCAGCCCAGGCGTCACCGGGGAGCTGTTTTTT.

V is TRBV7-2 and J is TRBJ2-7; D may match TRBD1 or TRBD2 (5 bases each). The CDR3 spans 15 residues. V lost 4 bases and J 7 bases, leaving 20 bases between the germline ends. Germline loops: CDR1 SGHTA, CDR2 FQGNSA. The CDR3 sequence: CASSSAGTEYLEQYF. The CDR3, as DNA: TGTGCCAGCAGCTCTGCCGGGACGGAATATCTAGAGCAGTACTTC.

The chain employs TRBV30 and TRBJ2-2, with 8 positions matching TRBD2. Trimming cost V 4 bases and J 6 bases; bases outside gene matches: 7. CDR3 length: 14 residues. Germline CDR1 is GTSNPN and CDR2 is SVGIG (reference sequence). The CDR3 loop is CAWIRRGVAGELFF. CDR3 DNA sequence: TGTGCCTGGATTCGGCGGGGGGTAGCCGGGGAGCTGTTTTTT.

J is TRBJ1-2 and V is TRBV6-5; TRBD1 might be the D (6 bases). Germline V gene lookup returns CDR1 MNHEY and CDR2 SVGAGI. The length of the CDR3 is 13 residues. Trimming cost V 5 bases and J 6 bases, with 13 bases left between them. The CDR3 region is CASSPLTGNGYTF. As DNA, the CDR3 is TGTGCCAGCAGTCCACTAACAGGGAATGGCTACACCTTC.

This clone was observed a few times. The J gene is TRBJ1-2, the V gene TRBV29-1; D is uncertain. Germline CDR1 is SQVTM and CDR2 is ANQGSEA. The ends were cut back, 7 bases at V and 0 bases at J, with 15 bases in the middle. The CDR3 sequence is 14 residues long. The CDR3 here is CSAPTDDPNYGYTF. The CDR3 bases are TGCAGCGCCCCGACGGACGACCCTAACTATGGCTACACCTTC.

The chain is built from TRBV23-1 and TRBJ1-4; D gene unclear. TRBV23-1 is annotated as an ORF whose role is uncertain. V shed 6 bases and J shed 5 bases, with 10 bases lying between them. The CDR3 totals 13 residues. CDR3 DNA sequence: TGCGCCAGCAGAACCGGGGAGAATGAAAAACTGTTTTTT. It codes for CASRTGENEKLFF.

This chain connects TRBV27 to TRBJ1-1; no clear D. The CDR3 runs 14 residues. Germline V gene data show CDR1 as MNHEY and CDR2 as SMNVEV (reference sequence). Between the trimmed V and J ends, which lost 2 bases and 1 base, there was a span of 8 bases. CDR3 loop: CASSLANRNTEAFF. The DNA of the CDR3 is TGTGCCAGCAGTTTAGCCAATAGGAACACTGAAGCTTTCTTT.

V gene TRBV6-5 combines with J gene TRBJ2-3; D is undetermined. The CDR3 is 13 amino acids. Trimming removed 5 bases from V and 0 bases from J, with 6 bases in between. Per the germline V gene, CDR1 is MNHEY and CDR2 is SVGAGI. The CDR3 bases are TGTGCCAGCAGTGACGGTAGCACAGATACGCAGTATTTT. Amino acids: CASSDGSTDTQYF.

The chain is built from TRBV5-6 and TRBJ2-1; possibly TRBD2 for D (6 bases). The germline V gene has CDR1 SGHDT and CDR2 YYEEEE. V shed 3 bases and J shed 5 bases, with 6 bases lying between them. The CDR3 has 12 residues. In DNA, the CDR3 is TGTGCCAGCAGCTGGGGGGACAATGAGCAGTTCTTC. This encodes CASSWGDNEQFF. Drawing the rest from reference TRBV5-6 and TRBJ2-1, the complete variable domain is DAGVTQSPTHLIKTRGQQVTLRCSPKSGHDTVSWYQQALGQGPQFIFQYYEEEERQRGNFPDRFSGHQFPNYSSELNVNALLLGDSALYLCASSWGDNEQFFGPGTRLTVL.

The rearrangement joins TRBV6-5 to TRBJ1-2; the match to TRBD1 covers 8 bases. The germline V gene has CDR1 MNHEY and CDR2 SVGAGI. J was trimmed by 5 bases and V by 2 bases; bases with no gene match: 4. CDR3 length: 14 residues. The CDR3 loop is CASSYAGQEYGYTF. The CDR3 DNA follows: TGTGCCAGCAGTTACGCGGGACAGGAGTATGGCTACACCTTC.

The gene calls are TRBV4-3 and TRBJ2-5; D is possibly TRBD2 (6 bases). The CDR3 contains 13 residues. Trimming left V 0 bases short and J 10 bases short, with 12 bases between. Per the germline V gene, CDR1 is LGHNA and CDR2 is YSLEER. CDR3 DNA sequence: TGCGCCAGCAGCCAAGATCTGGCAGCGGGCCAGTACTTC. Translated, it gives CASSQDLAAGQYF.

This chain links TRBV30 with TRBJ2-7, with D tentatively TRBD1 or TRBD2 (6 bases each). The CDR3 length is 13 residues. CDR1 is GTSNPN, CDR2 SVGIG, per germline (reference sequence). Trimming stripped 3 bases from V and 2 bases from J, with 11 bases between. CDR3 nucleotide sequence: TGTGCCTGGAGCGTTCGGGGGCCCTACGAGCAGTACTTC. Translation gives CAWSVRGPYEQYF.

This clone showed up just a few times. The genes are TRBV19 and TRBJ1-6; the match to TRBD1 covers 8 bases. Germline CDR1 LNHDA, CDR2 SQIVND (reference sequence). The length of the CDR3 is 16 residues. V gave up 2 bases and J gave up 9 bases; unmatched junction bases: 9. As DNA, the CDR3 is TGTGCCAGTAGTATAAACGCGGACAGGGCGAGTTCACCCCTCCACTTT. Translation: CASSINADRASSPLHF. Looking up the rest from reference TRBV19 and TRBJ1-6 gives the full variable domain: DGGITQSPKYLFRKEGQNVTLSCEQNLNHDAMYWYRQDPGQGLRLIYYSQIVNDFQKGDIAEGYSVSREKKESFPLTVTSAQKNPTAFYLCASSINADRASSPLHFGNGTRLTVT.

CDR3 amino acids: CASSLGSDLPETQYF. The CDR3 bases are TGTGCCAGCAGCTTGGGGTCAGACCTTCCAGAGACCCAGTACTTC. The rearrangement joins TRBV5-6 to TRBJ2-5, with D uncertain. The CDR3 runs 15 residues. The germline V gene has CDR1 SGHDT and CDR2 YYEEEE. Trimming removed 0 bases from V and 4 bases from J, with 13 bases in between.

The chain couples TRBV6-5 to TRBJ2-1; D not resolved. Deletions cut 5 bases from V and 1 base from J, with 12 bases between. CDR1 and CDR2 (germline): MNHEY, SVGAGI. The CDR3 is made up of 15 amino acids. In DNA, the CDR3 is TGTGCCAGCAGTGCCTTGATAACTTCCTACAATGAGCAGTTCTTC. It yields the protein CASSALITSYNEQFF.

This clone was seen a handful of times. This chain links TRBV4-3 with TRBJ1-1; D ambiguous. V was shortened by 0 bases and J by 0 bases, with 5 bases between the two germline ends. The CDR3 is made up of 14 amino acids. Germline CDR1 and CDR2: LGHNA and YSLEER. CDR3 coding DNA: TGCGCCAGCAGCCAAGAAAGGATGAACACTGAAGCTTTCTTT. Amino acids: CASSQERMNTEAFF.

The chain has TRBV27 and TRBJ2-1; D may be TRBD1 (6 bases). In germline, CDR1 is MNHEY, CDR2 SMNVEV (reference sequence). V was cut by 10 bases and J by 4 bases, with 11 bases left in between. This CDR3 is built from 12 residues. CDR3 loop: CAIRDTYNEQFF. CDR3 in DNA: TGTGCCATCAGGGACACATACAATGAGCAGTTCTTC.

This clone was observed a handful of times. V is TRBV7-8 and J is TRBJ2-3; no clear D. The V end was cut by 1 base, the J end by 5 bases, with 4 bases between. The length of the CDR3 is 12 residues. CDR1 and CDR2 from the germline V gene are SGHVS and FQNEAQ. CDR3 sequence reads: CASSLDLDTQYF. The CDR3 nucleotides are TGTGCCAGCAGCTTAGACTTAGATACGCAGTATTTT.

This clone was seen only a few times. One junction end does not reproduce the germline sequence, and a read error may be involved. The CDR3 is CASTYRGRTGELFF. The DNA for the CDR3 is TGTGCCAGCACTTACAGGGGGAGGACCGGGGAGCTGTTTTTT. The chain joins TRBV6-6 to TRBJ2-2, with 8 bases aligning to TRBD1. The CDR3 has 14 residues. Germline V gene data show CDR1 as MNHNY and CDR2 as SVGAGI (reference sequence).

This clone was counted between two and nine times. V gene TRBV7-9 combines with J gene TRBJ2-7; D is perhaps TRBD2 (7 bases). Looked up from germline, CDR1 is SEHNR and CDR2 is FQNEAQ (reference sequence). The CDR3 loop spans 15 amino acids. Between the trimmed V and J ends, which lost 1 base and 6 bases, there was a span of 16 bases. This CDR3 is CASSLVGGQALEQYF. CDR3 sequence (DNA): TGTGCCAGCAGCTTAGTCGGGGGGCAGGCGCTCGAGCAGTACTTC. Filled out from reference TRBV7-9 and TRBJ2-7, the complete variable domain reads DTGVSQNPRHKITKRGQNVTFRCDPISEHNRLYWYRQTLGQGPEFLTYFQNEAQLEKSRLLSDRFSAERPKGSFSTLEIQRTEQGDSAMYLCASSLVGGQALEQYFGPGTRLTVT.

The chain uses TRBV15 and TRBJ1-1; the D gene is possibly TRBD1 (6 bases). Germline V gene lookup returns CDR1 LNHNV and CDR2 YYDKDF (reference sequence). The CDR3 has 15 amino acids. V was pared by 1 base and J by 3 bases, with 12 bases between. DNA of the CDR3: TGTGCCACCAGCAGAGTATGGGAGGGGGACACTGAAGCTTTCTTT. Translated, it gives CATSRVWEGDTEAFF.

The gene calls are TRBV6-1 and TRBJ2-7; D remains ambiguous. The CDR3 is made up of 15 amino acids. In germline, CDR1 is MNHNS, CDR2 SASEGT. Trimming stripped 5 bases from V and 3 bases from J, with 17 bases between. The CDR3 sequence: CASSSRRGRSYEQYF. For the CDR3, the DNA is TGTGCCAGCAGTTCCCGACGCGGTAGAAGCTACGAGCAGTACTTC.

The genes are TRBV27 and TRBJ2-1; TRBD1 agrees at 8 bases. This CDR3 contains 13 residues. Germline lookup yields CDR1 MNHEY and CDR2 SMNVEV (reference sequence). The V segment lost 5 bases and the J segment 3 bases; nucleotides outside the gene matches: 0. The DNA of the CDR3 is TGTGCCAGCAGTGACAGGGGCTACAATGAGCAGTTCTTC. This translates into CASSDRGYNEQFF.

The table lists this clone with a few counts. The J gene is TRBJ1-3, the V gene TRBV7-8; tentatively, D is TRBD1 (5 bases). Trimming pared 3 bases from V and 0 bases from J, leaving 12 bases between. The CDR3 totals 16 residues. Germline V lookup: CDR1 SGHVS, CDR2 FQNEAQ. CDR3 sequence (DNA): TGTGCCAGCAGCTTCTCCAATAGGGGCTCTGGAAACACCATATATTTT. This gives the protein CASSFSNRGSGNTIYF. Complete variable domain (other parts from reference TRBV7-8 and TRBJ1-3): GAGVSQSPRYKVAKRGQDVALRCDPISGHVSLFWYQQALGQGPEFLTYFQNEAQLDKSGLPSDRFFAERPEGSVSTLKIQRTQQEDSAVYLCASSFSNRGSGNTIYFGEGSWLTVV.

This clone was recorded a few times. This chain joins TRBV4-3 and TRBJ2-1; D is possibly TRBD2 (6 bases). Trimming took off 4 bases at V and 6 bases at J, with 10 bases between the two ends. The CDR3 contains 13 residues. CDR1 is LGHNA, CDR2 YSLEER, per germline. The CDR3 region is CASSRGLFNEQFF. The CDR3 bases are TGCGCCAGCAGCCGGGGACTGTTCAATGAGCAGTTCTTC.

This chain joins TRBV29-1 and TRBJ2-2, with 8 bases fitting TRBD2. V gave up 7 bases and J gave up 0 bases; unmatched junction bases: 10. CDR3 size: 16 residues. Per germline, CDR1 SQVTM and CDR2 ANQGSEA. The CDR3 DNA reads TGCAGCGCCGTTCTTAGCGGGGTGGCGAACACCGGGGAGCTGTTTTTT. Translating it yields CSAVLSGVANTGELFF.

A few counts support this clone. This chain uses TRBV29-1 with TRBJ1-1, with unresolved D. The CDR3 has 12 residues. Germline V gene data show CDR1 as SQVTM and CDR2 as ANQGSEA. Trimming took off 4 bases at V and 6 bases at J, with 12 bases between the two ends. CDR3 residues: CSVAEDWAEAFF. CDR3 DNA sequence: TGCAGCGTTGCGGAGGACTGGGCTGAAGCTTTCTTT.

This chain links TRBV2 with TRBJ2-7; TRBD1 matches at 7 bases. This CDR3 contains 13 residues. CDR1 is SNHLY, CDR2 FYNNEI, per germline. V was clipped by 6 bases and J by 7 bases; unmatched bases: 9. CDR3 loop: CASSGTEPLEQYF. CDR3 coding DNA: TGTGCCAGCAGCGGGACAGAGCCCTTGGAGCAGTACTTC.

This clone showed up just once. The chain links TRBV7-8 to TRBJ1-6; D ambiguous. The CDR3 consists of 12 residues. In germline, CDR1 is SGHVS, CDR2 FQNEAQ. Deletions cut 5 bases from V and 5 bases from J, with 4 bases between. The CDR3 nucleotides read TGTGCCAGCAGCGACGATAATTCACCCCTCCACTTT. Protein: CASSDDNSPLHF.

The gene calls are TRBV4-1 and TRBJ1-1; TRBD1 agrees at 7 bases. Per the germline V gene, CDR1 is MGHRA and CDR2 is YSYEKL. J gave up 4 bases and V 6 bases, and 11 bases lay outside the gene matches. The CDR3 sequence is 15 residues long. CDR3 in amino acids: CASSFQQGRGTEAFF. The DNA of the CDR3 is TGCGCCAGCAGTTTTCAACAGGGGAGAGGCACTGAAGCTTTCTTT.

This clone appeared once. The rearrangement links TRBV6-5 to TRBJ2-7; 7 positions match TRBD1. CDR3 length equals 14 residues. Germline CDR1 MNHEY, CDR2 SVGAGI. Trimming took 4 bases from V and 7 from J; bases not matched to a gene: 10. CDR3 protein: CASSFEEGQTEQYF. The CDR3 DNA sequence: TGTGCCAGCAGTTTCGAAGAGGGACAGACAGAGCAGTACTTC.